Detailed here is one T cell receptor (beta chain). The antigen it recognizes is unknown. Base qualities are not recorded, but no much larger clone differs from it by a single base. Genomic DNA was extracted from sorted cells with the QIAGEN DNeasy Blood and Tissue Kit for TCRbeta CDR3 sequencing. Through immunoSEQ, high-throughput TCRbeta CDR3 sequencing was done commercially, including PCR amplification with internal controls and bias correction. The published analysis was carried out like this. A unique productive TCRbeta sequence was defined by the CDR3 nucleotide sequence when primers matched, and otherwise by the CDR3 amino acid sequence together with the Vbeta and Jbeta genes. To correct for sorting error, sequences found in more than one sorted population at a frequency ratio of 2:1 or less were discarded, and the remaining shared sequences were assigned to the population with the higher frequency. Donor-reactive sequences were defined as at least 5-fold expanded in CFSE-low cells versus unstimulated cells, with frequency of at least 0.01% in CFSE-low cells. Repertoire divergence was quantified by Jensen-Shannon divergence using the top 100 TCRbeta sequences ranked by frequency. For samples with multiple sequencing runs, sorting error was corrected separately for each run before the runs were pooled. The source is immuneACCESS, and TCRdb retained only in-frame sequences with V and J called. Part of the clones is not carried over; for the studies checked, unresolved V genes explain less than half of this, and the remainder is unexplained. D and trimming come from the DNA, and the V and J calls and clone size come from that table. This sample holds tens of thousands of clones; over 70% were observed only once. Together, the top ten hold approximately 4.7% of the sample.

For CDR1 and CDR2, the germline V gene lists SNHLY and FYNNEI. Deletion took 8 bases off V and 1 base off J, with a span of 11 bases between the germline ends. The cysteine opens and the phenylalanine closes a CDR3 of 14 amino acids. Kept here is only the CDR3 DNA, which spans 42 bases and is read in frame from base 1. This record comes from a study of Tregs in tolerant kidney transplant recipients (dated by TCRdb to about 2019). Notes on the research overall: TCRbeta sequencing was used in the study to identify donor-specific regulatory T cells before combined kidney and bone marrow transplantation, and the identified cells were then tracked after transplant. In a few healthy controls, several methods of expanding Tregs specific for an allogeneic donor were compared by TCRbeta repertoire sequencing.

General conclusions and limits of the study: The study was limited by small patient numbers, and the findings need validation in larger populations and under other immunosuppression protocols. Biological reproducibility was not directly addressed, though technical replication error appeared minimal. Expanding Tregs with activated donor B cells appeared to identify the most biologically relevant and donor-specific TCRbeta repertoire.

Thawed PBMCs were FACS-sorted into unstimulated Tregs (CD4+CD25+CD127-), CD4+ non-Tregs (CD4+CD25-), CD4 cells and CD8 cells. Healthy control blood came either as purchased buffy coats or from healthy volunteers. Healthy control blood was processed to PBMCs by Ficoll density gradient and cryopreserved, and patient PBMCs were collected before and after transplant. This receptor chain uses TRBV2 and TRBJ2-2; TRBD2 is possibly the D segment (5 matching bases). This TCR derives from a human donor in good health. Sequenced sample: CD4+ T cells from blood. CDR3 sequence: CASLATRNTGELFF. The nucleotide sequence reads TGTGCCAGCCTAGCCACTAGGAACACCGGGGAGCTGTTTTTT.